These 27 T cell receptor beta chains were sequenced from one sample in a study of shared clonotypes between healthy human individuals. The data were produced by immunoSEQ multiplex PCR, yet TCRdb's version contains in-frame clones alone and is incomplete. This sample has 170,000 or so clones, with 66% found just once. The sequencing sample was made of memory CD4+ T cells sorted from blood. Subset given: CD45RA-negative fraction. The receptors derive from a man aged 25 to 45 in good health.

This chain links TRBV7-9 with TRBJ1-1; D remains unclear. V was cut by 5 bases and J by 3 bases, with 7 bases left in between. This CDR3 comprises 12 residues. CDR1 SEHNR and CDR2 FQNEAQ come from the germline V gene (reference sequence). The CDR3 region has the DNA TGTGCCAGCAGCCAGGCGGACACTGAAGCTTTCTTT. It translates to CASSQADTEAFF.

The chain is built from TRBV27 and TRBJ2-1, with D perhaps matching TRBD2 (6 bases). This CDR3 comprises 14 residues. Trimming stripped 6 bases from V and 7 bases from J, with 16 bases between. Germline lookup yields CDR1 MNHEY and CDR2 SMNVEV (reference sequence). CDR3 bases: TGTGCCAGCAGCGAGCGGGCCCTGAGGAATGAGCAGTTCTTC. Translating gives CASSERALRNEQFF.

The CDR3: CASSKGLAGVNIQYF. In DNA, the CDR3 is TGTGCCAGCAGCAAGGGCCTTGCGGGGGTAAACATTCAGTACTTC. The rearrangement joins TRBV14 to TRBJ2-4; 7 nucleotides line up with TRBD2. The CDR3 loop spans 15 amino acids. V lost 5 bases, J lost 6 bases, and 10 bases stayed unmatched. The germline V gene encodes CDR1 SGHDN and CDR2 FVKESK.

This rearrangement joins TRBV11-3 to TRBJ1-2; unclear D gene. The CDR3 consists of 13 residues. From germline, CDR1 is SGHNT and CDR2 YENEEA. Trimming removed 5 bases at V and 6 bases at J, with 13 bases between. The CDR3 bases are TGTGCCAGCAGCCACCCGGGCGGGGATGGCTACACCTTC. It yields the protein CASSHPGGDGYTF.

V and J are TRBV15 and TRBJ2-1, with D uncertain. V was pared by 3 bases and J by 0 bases, with 12 bases between. CDR3 length equals 16 residues. Germline-derived CDR1 and CDR2 are LNHNV and YYDKDF (reference sequence). The CDR3 nucleotides read TGTGCCACCAGCAGCGGAGAAGGAGACTCCTACAATGAGCAGTTCTTC. It encodes CATSSGEGDSYNEQFF.

The rearrangement uses TRBV5-1 and TRBJ2-1; 8 bases align to TRBD2. The V gene end was trimmed by 8 bases and the J gene end by 3 bases; junction bases not matched to a gene: 7. The germline CDR1 and CDR2 sequences are SGHRS and YFSETQ. The CDR3 contains 14 residues. CDR3: CASSNLAGYNEQFF. CDR3 nucleotides: TGCGCCAGTAGTAACCTAGCGGGCTACAATGAGCAGTTCTTC.

This rearrangement joins TRBV18 to TRBJ1-5; D unresolved. Between the trimmed V and J ends, which lost 6 bases and 6 bases, there was a span of 15 bases. Germline CDR1 KGHSH, CDR2 LQKENI. The CDR3 is made up of 14 amino acids. CDR3 sequence reads: CASSPKEGGQPQHF. CDR3 DNA: TGTGCCAGCTCTCCCAAAGAGGGTGGTCAGCCCCAGCATTTT.

This clone was detected only a few times. This chain links TRBV19 with TRBJ2-7, with 9 bases fitting TRBD1. The germline V gene encodes CDR1 LNHDA and CDR2 SQIVND (reference sequence). The CDR3 loop spans 15 amino acids. With 5 bases clipped from V and 6 bases from J, the junction kept 11 bases outside the gene matches. The CDR3 sequence is CASSDLGQGVSEQYF. CDR3 coding DNA: TGTGCCAGTAGTGACCTGGGACAGGGCGTCTCCGAGCAGTACTTC.

This clone occurred a few times. The chain employs TRBV7-8 and TRBJ2-7; D is uncertain. The V end was cut by 0 bases, the J end by 4 bases, with 7 bases between. Per the germline V gene, CDR1 is SGHVS and CDR2 is FQNEAQ. This CDR3 region has 13 residues. The DNA of the CDR3 is TGTGCCAGCAGCTTAGCGCAACAGTACGAGCAGTACTTC. It translates to CASSLAQQYEQYF. Full variable domain (rest looked up from reference TRBV7-8 and TRBJ2-7): GAGVSQSPRYKVAKRGQDVALRCDPISGHVSLFWYQQALGQGPEFLTYFQNEAQLDKSGLPSDRFFAERPEGSVSTLKIQRTQQEDSAVYLCASSLAQQYEQYFGPGTRLTVT.

The chain links TRBV28 to TRBJ2-5; D might be TRBD1 (5 bases). The germline V and J ends were trimmed by 2 bases and 3 bases, with 13 bases remaining between them. CDR1 and CDR2 from the germline V gene are MDHEN and SYDVKM. The CDR3 loop spans 15 amino acids. CDR3 nucleotides: TGTGCCAGCAGTTTAGCCGGCAGGGTCGAAGAGACCCAGTACTTC. Amino acid sequence: CASSLAGRVEETQYF.

As concerns this clone: Other DNA sequences of this sample code for an identical CDR3. For the CDR3, the DNA is TGCGCCAGCAGCTTGGAAGAGACCCAGTACTTC. It encodes CASSLEETQYF. The rearrangement joins TRBV5-1 to TRBJ2-5, with D hard to call. CDR3 size: 11 residues. The ends were cut back, 0 bases at V and 3 bases at J, with 0 bases in the middle. Looked up from germline, CDR1 is SGHRS and CDR2 is YFSETQ.

There are many counts of this clone. The chain links TRBV9 to TRBJ2-2; D possibly corresponds to TRBD2 (6 bases). Germline CDR1 is SGDLS and CDR2 is YYNGEE. This CDR3 has 17 amino acids. The V end was cut by 0 bases, the J end by 5 bases, with 17 bases between. For the CDR3, the DNA is TGTGCCAGCAGCGTAGAGGCGGTGGGAGGCGGGACCGGGGAGCTGTTTTTT. Translated: CASSVEAVGGGTGELFF.

This clone was seen at least ten times. The chain has TRBV6-1 and TRBJ2-7, with D tentatively TRBD2 (5 bases). There are 16 residues in the CDR3. Trimming stripped 1 base from V and 0 bases from J, with 13 bases between. Per germline, CDR1 MNHNS and CDR2 SASEGT. CDR3 nucleotide sequence: TGTGCCAGCAGTGAAGTAGGTAGCGCTTACTCCTACGAGCAGTACTTC. As protein: CASSEVGSAYSYEQYF.

The chain has TRBV5-1 and TRBJ1-4; no clear D. Germline CDR1 SGHRS, CDR2 YFSETQ. Trimming stripped 0 bases from V and 7 bases from J, with 10 bases between. This CDR3 is built from 14 residues. The CDR3 spells CASSLEGVGEKLFF. CDR3 nucleotide sequence: TGCGCCAGCAGCTTGGAAGGAGTCGGTGAAAAACTGTTTTTT.

This clone showed up just once. The CDR3 DNA reads TGTGCCAGCAGCGTAGCAGGGGCCGACACGCCCCAGCATTTT. Residues: CASSVAGADTPQHF. This chain joins TRBV9 and TRBJ1-5; the D gene is possibly TRBD1 (6 bases). CDR1 is SGDLS, CDR2 YYNGEE, per germline. The CDR3 runs to 14 residues. V gave up 0 bases and J gave up 9 bases, with 13 bases separating them.

The table lists this clone with a few counts. V and J are TRBV19 and TRBJ1-1; a weak D match, TRBD1 (5 bases). The CDR3 sequence is 15 residues long. In germline, CDR1 is LNHDA, CDR2 SQIVND (reference sequence). The ends were cut back, 9 bases at V and 0 bases at J, with 17 bases in the middle. Here the CDR3 reads CASTLGGTVNTEAFF. The CDR3 DNA reads as TGTGCCAGCACTCTGGGCGGGACGGTGAACACTGAAGCTTTCTTT. Supplemented by reference TRBV19 and TRBJ1-1, the full variable domain reads DGGITQSPKYLFRKEGQNVTLSCEQNLNHDAMYWYRQDPGQGLRLIYYSQIVNDFQKGDIAEGYSVSREKKESFPLTVTSAQKNPTAFYLCASTLGGTVNTEAFFGQGTRLTVV.

The rearrangement uses TRBV7-6 and TRBJ1-2; no clear D gene. The CDR3 extends over 13 amino acids. With 4 bases removed from V and 4 bases from J, the gap between germline ends came to 10 bases. Per the germline V gene, CDR1 is SGHVS and CDR2 is FNYEAQ. The CDR3 DNA reads TGTGCCAGCAGCTCTGGAGGCCCCTATGGCTACACCTTC. Translation: CASSSGGPYGYTF.

DNA for the CDR3: TGTGCCAGCAGCCTTTCCGGGGCGTACAATGAGCAGTTCTTC. Its translation is CASSLSGAYNEQFF. This sequence joins TRBV9 and TRBJ2-1; D may correspond to TRBD1 or TRBD2 (5 bases each). Trimming stripped 4 bases from V and 4 bases from J, with 12 bases between. Germline V gene lookup returns CDR1 SGDLS and CDR2 YYNGEE. The CDR3 has 14 residues.

This chain connects TRBV2 to TRBJ2-1; D is unresolved. Germline lookup yields CDR1 SNHLY and CDR2 FYNNEI. V lost 11 bases and J 1 base, leaving 15 bases between the germline ends. The CDR3 loop spans 14 amino acids. The CDR3 loop is CASLRQDSYNEQFF. In nucleotides, the CDR3 is TGTGCCTCCCTGCGGCAGGATTCCTACAATGAGCAGTTCTTC.

There are a few counts of this clone. This chain joins TRBV2 and TRBJ1-2; D is undetermined. The V end was cut by 7 bases, the J end by 7 bases, with 10 bases between. The CDR3 covers 11 residues. Germline V lookup: CDR1 SNHLY, CDR2 FYNNEI. The CDR3 sequence: CASTFAVGYTF. In DNA, the CDR3 is TGTGCCAGCACTTTTGCGGTTGGCTACACCTTC.

As for this clone: The same CDR3 can be traced to other DNA sequences in this sample. The chain joins TRBV28 to TRBJ1-5, with 8 bases identical to TRBD1. The CDR3 length is 15 residues. Trimming removed 5 bases from V and 7 bases from J; junction bases left unmatched: 10. The V gene's germline CDR1 is MDHEN and CDR2 SYDVKM. CDR3 sequence reads: CASSLRQGPNQPQHF. The DNA for the CDR3 is TGTGCCAGCAGTCTTAGACAGGGGCCCAACCAGCCCCAGCATTTT.

The V gene is TRBV5-1, the J gene TRBJ2-3; D unclear. Deletions cut 2 bases from V and 2 bases from J, with 12 bases between. Germline CDR1 is SGHRS and CDR2 is YFSETQ. The CDR3 spans 15 residues. CDR3 nucleotide sequence: TGCGCCAGCAGCTTACAAACGGCCGACACAGATACGCAGTATTTT. It specifies CASSLQTADTDTQYF. Filled out from reference TRBV5-1 and TRBJ2-3, the complete variable domain reads KAGVTQTPRYLIKTRGQQVTLSCSPISGHRSVSWYQQTPGQGLQFLFEYFSETQRNKGNFPGRFSGRQFSNSRSEMNVSTLELGDSALYLCASSLQTADTDTQYFGPGTRLTVL.

J is TRBJ2-7 and V is TRBV7-2; D gene unclear. The V and J ends lost 3 bases and 2 bases respectively, with 8 bases between them. Germline V CDR1 and CDR2: SGHTA, FQGNSA. The CDR3 loop spans 13 amino acids. Here the CDR3 reads CASSFRFAYEQYF. CDR3 coding DNA: TGTGCCAGCAGCTTTCGGTTCGCCTACGAGCAGTACTTC.

The J gene is TRBJ1-5, the V gene TRBV5-4; D gene uncertain. Trimming shortened V by 3 bases and J by 9 bases, and 13 bases separated the two germline ends. This CDR3 region has 13 residues. CDR1 and CDR2 (germline): SGHNT, YYREEE (reference sequence). CDR3 coding DNA: TGTGCCAGCAGCTCCGAACCAATTGGGCCCCAGCATTTT. Its protein product is CASSSEPIGPQHF.

As concerns this clone: Relative to the germline gene, one junction end is altered; a read error may explain this. The chain joins TRBV13 to TRBJ2-3, with TRBD2 as a possible D gene (6 bases). Germline lookup yields CDR1 PRHDT and CDR2 FYEKMQ (reference sequence). The CDR3 length is 17 residues. The CDR3 nucleotides read TGTGCCAGCAGCGTAGGACCTGGCTCTAGCGGCACAGATACGCAGTATTTT. Protein: CASSVGPGSSGTDTQYF.

The chain employs TRBV2 and TRBJ2-5; D unresolved. Trimming stripped 5 bases from V and 5 bases from J, with 9 bases between. The CDR3 runs 12 residues. CDR1 SNHLY and CDR2 FYNNEI come from the germline V gene. CDR3 sequence (DNA): TGTGCCAGCAGTATAGAGAGGGAGACCCAGTACTTC. It codes for CASSIERETQYF.

The sample holds many counts of this clone. J is TRBJ2-3 and V is TRBV4-3; 8 positions match TRBD2. Trimming took 1 base from V and 12 from J; bases not matched to a gene: 6. Germline V gives CDR1 LGHNA, CDR2 YSLEER. The length of the CDR3 is 13 residues. CDR3 DNA: TGCGCCAGCAGCCAAGTCCTAGCGGGCCCCCAGTATTTT. Its translation is CASSQVLAGPQYF.